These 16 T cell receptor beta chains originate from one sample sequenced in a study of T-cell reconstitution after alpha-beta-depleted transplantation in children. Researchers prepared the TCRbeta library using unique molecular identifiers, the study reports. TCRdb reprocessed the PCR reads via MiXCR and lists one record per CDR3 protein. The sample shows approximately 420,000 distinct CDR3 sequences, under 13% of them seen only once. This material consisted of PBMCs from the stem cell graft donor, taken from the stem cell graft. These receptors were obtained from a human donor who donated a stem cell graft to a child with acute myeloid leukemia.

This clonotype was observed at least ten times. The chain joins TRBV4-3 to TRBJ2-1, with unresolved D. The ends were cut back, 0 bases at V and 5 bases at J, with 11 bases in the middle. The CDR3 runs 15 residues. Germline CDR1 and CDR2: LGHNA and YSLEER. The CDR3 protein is CASSQDWAKNNEQFF. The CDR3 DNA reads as TGCGCCAGCAGCCAAGATTGGGCGAAGAACAATGAGCAGTTCTTC.

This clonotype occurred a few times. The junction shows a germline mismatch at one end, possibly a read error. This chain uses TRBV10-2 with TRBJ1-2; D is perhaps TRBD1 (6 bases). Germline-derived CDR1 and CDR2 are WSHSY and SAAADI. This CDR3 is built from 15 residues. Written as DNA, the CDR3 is TGCGCCAGCAGTGGGGGCGAGGGGGGCTACTATGGCGACACCTTC. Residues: CASSGGEGGYYGDTF.

The chain's CDR3 is CASSAFLGRNEQFF. CDR3 DNA: TGTGCCAGCAGCGCTTTCCTCGGGCGTAATGAGCAGTTCTTC. The gene calls are TRBV9 and TRBJ2-1; no definite D call. Trimming took 3 bases from V and 7 from J, leaving 14 bases between them. The CDR3 extends over 14 amino acids. Per the germline V gene, CDR1 is SGDLS and CDR2 is YYNGEE.

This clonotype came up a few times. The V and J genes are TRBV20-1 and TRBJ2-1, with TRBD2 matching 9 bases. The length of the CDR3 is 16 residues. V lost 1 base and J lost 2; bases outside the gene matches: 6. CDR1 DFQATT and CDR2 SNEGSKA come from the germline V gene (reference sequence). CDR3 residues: CSARAISGGPYNEQFF. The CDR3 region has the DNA TGCAGTGCTAGAGCGATCAGCGGGGGGCCCTACAATGAGCAGTTCTTC.

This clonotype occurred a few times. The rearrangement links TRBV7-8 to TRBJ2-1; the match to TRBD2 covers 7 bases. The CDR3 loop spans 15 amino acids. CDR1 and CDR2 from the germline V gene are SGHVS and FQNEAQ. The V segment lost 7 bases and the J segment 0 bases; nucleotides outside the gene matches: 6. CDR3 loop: CASTLAVSSYNEQFF. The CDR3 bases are TGTGCCAGCACCCTAGCGGTCAGCTCCTACAATGAGCAGTTCTTC.

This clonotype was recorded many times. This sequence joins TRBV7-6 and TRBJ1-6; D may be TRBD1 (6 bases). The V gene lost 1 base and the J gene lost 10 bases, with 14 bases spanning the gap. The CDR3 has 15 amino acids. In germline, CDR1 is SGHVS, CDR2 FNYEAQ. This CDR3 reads CASSLEGGSSSPLHF. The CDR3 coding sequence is TGTGCCAGCAGCTTAGAGGGGGGCTCTAGCTCACCCCTCCACTTT. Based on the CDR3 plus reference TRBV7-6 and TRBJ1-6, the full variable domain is GAGVSQSPRYKVTKRGQDVALRCDPISGHVSLYWYRQALGQGPEFLTYFNYEAQQDKSGLPNDRFSAERPEGSISTLTIQRTEQRDSAMYRCASSLEGGSSSPLHFGNGTRLTVT.

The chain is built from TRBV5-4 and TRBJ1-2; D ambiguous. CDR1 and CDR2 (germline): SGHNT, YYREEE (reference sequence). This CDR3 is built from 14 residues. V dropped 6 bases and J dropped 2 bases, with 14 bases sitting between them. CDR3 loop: CASTTESENYGYTF. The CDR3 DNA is TGTGCCAGCACTACGGAGTCGGAAAACTATGGCTACACCTTC.

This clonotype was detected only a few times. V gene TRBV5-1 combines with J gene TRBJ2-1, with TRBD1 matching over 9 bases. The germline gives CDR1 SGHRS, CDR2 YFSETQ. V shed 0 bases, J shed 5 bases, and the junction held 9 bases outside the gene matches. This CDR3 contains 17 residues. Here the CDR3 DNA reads TGCGCCAGCAGCTTGGGGATCCGGGACAGGGTCAACAATGAGCAGTTCTTC. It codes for CASSLGIRDRVNNEQFF.

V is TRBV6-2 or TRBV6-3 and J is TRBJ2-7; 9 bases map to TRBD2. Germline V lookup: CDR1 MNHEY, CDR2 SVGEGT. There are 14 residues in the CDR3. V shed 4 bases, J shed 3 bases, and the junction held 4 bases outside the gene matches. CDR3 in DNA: TGTGCCAGCAGTTCAGCACTAGCGGGCTACGAGCAGTACTTC. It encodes CASSSALAGYEQYF.

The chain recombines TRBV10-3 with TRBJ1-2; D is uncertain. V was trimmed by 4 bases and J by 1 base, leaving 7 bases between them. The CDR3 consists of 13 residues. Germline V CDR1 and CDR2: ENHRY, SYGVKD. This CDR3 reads CAISGHGNYGYTF. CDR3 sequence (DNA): TGTGCCATCAGTGGTCATGGTAACTATGGCTACACCTTC.

CDR3 coding DNA: TGTGCCAGCTCACCACCGTCGGGAGAGACCCAGTACTTC. Amino acid sequence: CASSPPSGETQYF. The chain combines TRBV18 with TRBJ2-5, with D uncertain. The CDR3 covers 13 residues. Germline CDR1 and CDR2: KGHSH and LQKENI. V lost 0 bases and J lost 4, with 6 bases in between.

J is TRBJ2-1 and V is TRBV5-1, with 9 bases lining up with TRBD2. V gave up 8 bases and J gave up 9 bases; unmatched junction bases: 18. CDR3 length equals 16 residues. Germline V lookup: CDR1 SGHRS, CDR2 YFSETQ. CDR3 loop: CASTPSGGGAAGEQFF. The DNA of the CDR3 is TGCGCCAGTACACCCTCGGGCGGGGGGGCTGCGGGTGAGCAGTTCTTC.

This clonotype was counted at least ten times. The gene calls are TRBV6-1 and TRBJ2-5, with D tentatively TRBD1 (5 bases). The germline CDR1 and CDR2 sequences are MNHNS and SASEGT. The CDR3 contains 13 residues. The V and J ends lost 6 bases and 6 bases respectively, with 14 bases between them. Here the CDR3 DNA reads TGTGCCAGCAGAGGGGAAGGGGCCAAGACCCAGTACTTC. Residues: CASRGEGAKTQYF.

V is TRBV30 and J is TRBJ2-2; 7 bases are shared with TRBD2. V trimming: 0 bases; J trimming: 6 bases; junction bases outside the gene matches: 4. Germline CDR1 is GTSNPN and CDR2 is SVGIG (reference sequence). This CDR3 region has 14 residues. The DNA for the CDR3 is TGTGCCTGGAGTGTTGCGGGAGTTGCCGGGGAGCTGTTTTTT. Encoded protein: CAWSVAGVAGELFF.

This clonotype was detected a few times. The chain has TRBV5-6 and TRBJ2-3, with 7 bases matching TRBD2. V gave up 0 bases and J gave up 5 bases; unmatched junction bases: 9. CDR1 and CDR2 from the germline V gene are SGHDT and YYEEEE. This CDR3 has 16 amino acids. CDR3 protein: CASSLVEGGPVDTQYF. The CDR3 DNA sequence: TGTGCCAGCAGCTTGGTTGAGGGAGGGCCCGTAGATACGCAGTATTTT.

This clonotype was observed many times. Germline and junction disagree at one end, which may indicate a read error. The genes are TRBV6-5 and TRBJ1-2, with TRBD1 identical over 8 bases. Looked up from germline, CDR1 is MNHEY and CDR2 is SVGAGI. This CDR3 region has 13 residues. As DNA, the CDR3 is TGTGCCAGCAGTGACTCAGGGGGCGTAGGCTACACCTTC. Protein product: CASSDSGGVGYTF.